Below, 20 T cell receptor beta chains from the same sample are listed, as sequenced in a study of T cell responses to AZD1222 COVID-19 vaccine. Sequencing was performed with immunoSEQ multiplex PCR; in TCRdb, only in-frame clones are kept and a portion is missing. The repertoire holds some 120,000 clones, with about 92% as singletons. Sequencing used peripheral blood, obtained on day 0 of AZD1222 vaccination. The receptors come from an adult in good health.

This clone was observed a few times. One junction end does not reproduce the germline sequence, and a read error may be involved. Written as DNA, the CDR3 is TGTGCTAGCAGCTCCGCACAGGGGAAGGACGGGGAGCTGTTTTTT. This gives the protein CASSSAQGKDGELFF. This rearrangement joins TRBV7-7 to TRBJ2-2, with TRBD1 matching 7 bases. Germline lookup yields CDR1 SSHAT and CDR2 FNYEAQ (reference sequence). The CDR3 has 15 amino acids.

The chain has TRBV14 and TRBJ1-2, with D possibly matching TRBD1 (6 bases). The V end lost 3 bases, the J end lost 1 base, and 12 bases lay between the germline ends. Germline CDR1 and CDR2: SGHDN and FVKESK. The CDR3 contains 15 residues. CDR3 sequence reads: CASSQTGQNNYGYTF. DNA for the CDR3: TGTGCCAGCAGCCAGACAGGACAGAATAACTATGGCTACACCTTC.

This chain links TRBV10-3 with TRBJ2-3; TRBD2 matches at 9 bases. Trimming at V came to 4 bases and at J to 4 bases, leaving 0 bases not matched to a gene. CDR1 is ENHRY and CDR2 is SYGVKD in the germline V gene. There are 13 residues in the CDR3. CDR3 coding DNA: TGTGCCATCAGTGGACTAGCGGCAGATACGCAGTATTTT. Its translation: CAISGLAADTQYF.

In DNA, the CDR3 is TGTGCCAGCAGCGTCGAGGGACAGAGCCACTACGAGCAGTACTTC. Protein product: CASSVEGQSHYEQYF. The V call is TRBV9, the J call TRBJ2-7; 7 nucleotides match TRBD1. This CDR3 contains 15 residues. With V trimmed by 2 bases and J by 3 bases, 8 bases remained unmatched. Germline V gene lookup returns CDR1 SGDLS and CDR2 YYNGEE.

The rearrangement links TRBV5-4 to TRBJ2-7; the D is unclear. CDR1 SGHNT and CDR2 YYREEE come from the germline V gene (reference sequence). Trimming removed 6 bases from V and 6 bases from J, with 16 bases in between. This CDR3 spans 13 amino acids. CDR3 coding DNA: TGTGCCAGCAATCAAGCGCCGGCAGGCGAGCAGTACTTC. Translated: CASNQAPAGEQYF.

The rearrangement links TRBV7-2 to TRBJ1-2; possibly TRBD1 for D (6 bases). The CDR3 is 15 residues long. V was cut by 1 base and J by 5 bases, with 14 bases left in between. CDR1 is SGHTA and CDR2 is FQGNSA in the germline V gene. The CDR3 here is CASSLVGGAAYGYTF. The CDR3 nucleotides read TGTGCCAGCAGCTTAGTTGGGGGGGCGGCATATGGCTACACCTTC.

The chain joins TRBV28 to TRBJ2-4; 7 positions match TRBD2. With V trimmed by 1 base and J by 1 base, 4 bases remained unmatched. Germline-derived CDR1 and CDR2 are MDHEN and SYDVKM. CDR3 length: 16 residues. The CDR3 coding sequence is TGTGCCAGCAGTTTATTGCGGGAGTGGGCCAAAAACATTCAGTACTTC. Translated: CASSLLREWAKNIQYF.

The J gene is TRBJ1-6, the V gene TRBV9; D might be TRBD1 (5 bases). CDR1 SGDLS and CDR2 YYNGEE come from the germline V gene. The V end was cut by 0 bases, the J end by 10 bases, with 14 bases between. This CDR3 is 15 amino acids long. The CDR3 DNA reads as TGTGCCAGCAGCGTAGATCTGGGGGGAGGATCACCCCTCCACTTT. Translation: CASSVDLGGGSPLHF. The variable domain in full, with the rest retrieved from reference TRBV9 and TRBJ1-6, is DSGVTQTPKHLITATGQRVTLRCSPRSGDLSVYWYQQSLDQGLQFLIQYYNGEERAKGNILERFSAQQFPDLHSELNLSSLELGDSALYFCASSVDLGGGSPLHFGNGTRLTVT.

This chain links TRBV7-9 with TRBJ1-2; D remains ambiguous. The CDR3 length is 17 residues. Looked up from germline, CDR1 is SEHNR and CDR2 is FQNEAQ (reference sequence). The germline V and J ends were trimmed by 4 bases and 0 bases, with 18 bases remaining between them. DNA of the CDR3: TGTGCCAGCAGCTCATTTGAGCTAGGATCTTCTAACTATGGCTACACCTTC. Translating gives CASSSFELGSSNYGYTF.

This chain connects TRBV11-1 to TRBJ2-5; 9 nucleotides align to TRBD1. J lost 5 bases, V lost 4 bases, and 8 bases had no gene match. In germline, CDR1 is SGHAT, CDR2 FQDESV (reference sequence). The CDR3 spans 15 residues. CDR3: CASSWGTGTTETQYF. The DNA of the CDR3 is TGTGCCAGCAGCTGGGGGACAGGGACCACGGAGACCCAGTACTTC.

The V gene is TRBV7-9, the J gene TRBJ1-1; tentatively, D is TRBD1 (6 bases). The germline V gene has CDR1 SEHNR and CDR2 FQNEAQ (reference sequence). V dropped 5 bases and J dropped 4 bases, with 11 bases sitting between them. This CDR3 is built from 13 residues. The CDR3 nucleotides read TGTGCCAGCAGCCCCGGCAGGGGCACTGAAGCTTTCTTT. Amino acids: CASSPGRGTEAFF.

The rearrangement links TRBV9 to TRBJ1-2, with D maybe TRBD1 (5 bases). Trimming stripped 0 bases from V and 4 bases from J, with 13 bases between. The germline V gene has CDR1 SGDLS and CDR2 YYNGEE. The CDR3 consists of 15 residues. CDR3 region: CASSVDRGDLYGYTF. The CDR3 region has the DNA TGTGCCAGCAGCGTAGACAGAGGGGACCTCTATGGCTACACCTTC. Complete variable domain (other parts from reference TRBV9 and TRBJ1-2): DSGVTQTPKHLITATGQRVTLRCSPRSGDLSVYWYQQSLDQGLQFLIQYYNGEERAKGNILERFSAQQFPDLHSELNLSSLELGDSALYFCASSVDRGDLYGYTFGSGTRLTVV.

CDR3 region: CASSFRGREETQYF. In DNA, the CDR3 is TGCGCCAGCAGCTTCAGGGGGCGGGAAGAGACCCAGTACTTC. The chain combines TRBV5-1 with TRBJ2-5; 8 positions match TRBD1. This CDR3 has 14 amino acids. CDR1 SGHRS and CDR2 YFSETQ come from the germline V gene. V lost 2 bases and J lost 3; bases outside the gene matches: 3.

The chain combines TRBV28 with TRBJ1-1; D gene ambiguous. V lost 5 bases, J lost 4 bases, and 11 bases lay in between. Germline CDR1 MDHEN, CDR2 SYDVKM. The CDR3 sequence is 13 residues long. CDR3 amino acids: CASSTVWATEAFF. CDR3 coding DNA: TGTGCCAGCAGTACCGTTTGGGCCACTGAAGCTTTCTTT.

V and J are TRBV2 and TRBJ2-1; 7 nucleotides line up with TRBD2. This CDR3 has 14 residues. The V segment lost 8 bases and the J segment 3 bases; nucleotides outside the gene matches: 7. Germline assignment: CDR1 SNHLY and CDR2 FYNNEI. DNA for the CDR3: TGTGCCAGCGTTAGACTAGCTAACTACAATGAGCAGTTCTTC. It codes for CASVRLANYNEQFF.

V and J are TRBV6-2 or TRBV6-3 and TRBJ2-7, with D maybe TRBD2 (6 bases). The length of the CDR3 is 15 residues. Germline-derived CDR1 and CDR2 are MNHEY and SVGEGT. Trimming pared 4 bases from V and 1 base from J, leaving 14 bases between. The CDR3 DNA sequence: TGTGCCAGCAGTTCCCCCTACGGGAGTTCCTACGAGCAGTACTTC. This codes for CASSSPYGSSYEQYF.

The chain employs TRBV7-9 and TRBJ2-1; D unclear. Germline V gene data show CDR1 as SEHNR and CDR2 as FQNEAQ (reference sequence). V was pared by 3 bases and J by 5 bases, with 8 bases between. There are 13 residues in the CDR3. The CDR3 DNA follows: TGTGCCAGCAGCTTTACCCGAGACAATGAGCAGTTCTTC. As protein: CASSFTRDNEQFF.

This clone came up a few times. This chain links TRBV27 with TRBJ1-2, with TRBD1 identical over 9 bases. CDR3 length: 15 residues. J gave up 7 bases and V 6 bases, and 12 bases lay outside the gene matches. Germline loops: CDR1 MNHEY, CDR2 SMNVEV (reference sequence). CDR3 sequence reads: CASSPHGQGTPGYTF. DNA for the CDR3: TGTGCCAGCAGCCCTCACGGACAGGGGACTCCTGGCTACACCTTC.

V is TRBV4-1 and J is TRBJ1-4; D not certain. From germline, CDR1 is MGHRA and CDR2 YSYEKL. V gave up 0 bases and J gave up 10 bases, with 18 bases separating them. CDR3 size: 16 residues. The chain's CDR3 is CASSQETAGASGKLFF. The CDR3 bases are TGCGCCAGCAGCCAAGAAACTGCGGGCGCTTCAGGAAAACTGTTTTTT.

In this sample, this clone turned up a few times. This chain joins TRBV19 and TRBJ1-1; the D gene is possibly TRBD1 (5 bases). Germline-derived CDR1 and CDR2 are LNHDA and SQIVND (reference sequence). V lost 7 bases and J lost 1, with 10 bases in between. The CDR3 consists of 13 residues. The chain's CDR3 is CASMRGKNTEAFF. CDR3 DNA sequence: TGTGCCAGTATGAGGGGAAAGAACACTGAAGCTTTCTTT.